The present T cell receptor beta chain was sequenced within a study of OX40 agonist ivuxolimab in advanced cancers. Across the study: Patients were infused with ivuxolimab every 2 weeks at 0.01 to 10 mg/kg.

The CDR3 length is 15 residues. Trimming took 5 bases from V and 5 from J; bases not matched to a gene: 11. The V gene's germline CDR1 is MDHEN and CDR2 SYDVKM. Comment on this clone: Its specificity is unknown.

The assay was immunoSEQ multiplex PCR, and TCRdb's table has in-frame clones only and misses some. The sample yields tens of thousands of clones, approximately 80% seen once. Study findings and constraints: Expanded clones were, on average, more numerous in CD8+ T cells than in CD4+. Clonal expansion by week 6 occurred in CD4+ and CD8+ blood T cells (at 0.1 to 3.0 mg/kg).

Source: CD4+ or CD8+ T cells sorted from blood, taken in a trial of the OX40 agonist ivuxolimab. The receptor was derived from an adult with an advanced solid tumor such as melanoma, head and neck, liver or kidney cancer. V is TRBV28 and J is TRBJ2-7; 8 bases are a match to TRBD2. CDR3 nucleotides: TGTGCCAGCAGTAAGCATCGACTAGCGCACCACGAGCAGTACTTC. As protein: CASSKHRLAHHEQYF.